The 21 T cell receptor beta chains presented below share a single source sample, sequenced in a study of T cell responses to AZD1222 COVID-19 vaccine (dated by TCRdb to the early 2020s). Reading the label with the study, this specimen's time point is: baseline before first vaccination. The receptor library was made with the immunoSEQ multiplex PCR assay. TCRdb provides this immuneACCESS table in a form limited to in-frame rearrangements. Some clones are lacking; in checked studies, under half of them reflect an unresolved V gene, and why the rest are absent is not known. Recorded for this sample are about 66,000 clones; roughly 87% of them occurred a single time. Approximately 15% of the sample is in the top ten clones. The specimen comprised peripheral blood, sampled on day 0 of AZD1222 vaccination. Source of these receptors: an adult in good health.

The V call is TRBV5-1, the J call TRBJ1-1, with TRBD1 as a possible D gene (5 bases). V shed 3 bases and J shed 4 bases, with 19 bases lying between them. Germline V CDR1 and CDR2: SGHRS, YFSETQ. The CDR3 is 16 residues long. CDR3 DNA: TGCGCCAGCAGCTGGGACTCTCTGGGGTTCGGCACTGAAGCTTTCTTT. This sequence encodes CASSWDSLGFGTEAFF.

The chain combines TRBV19 with TRBJ1-3; perhaps TRBD1 as D (5 bases). Trimming stripped 2 bases from V and 2 bases from J, with 10 bases between. The germline gives CDR1 LNHDA, CDR2 SQIVND (reference sequence). This CDR3 is built from 15 residues. The CDR3 is CASSIRQSAGNTIYF. The CDR3 region has the DNA TGTGCCAGTAGTATAAGACAGTCGGCTGGAAACACCATATATTTT.

The chain has TRBV30 and TRBJ1-2; D unclear. CDR1 is GTSNPN, CDR2 SVGIG, per germline (reference sequence). CDR3 length equals 11 residues. V gave up 3 bases and J gave up 1 base, with 3 bases separating them. The CDR3 region is CAWSYNYGYTF. The CDR3 region has the DNA TGTGCCTGGAGCTATAACTATGGCTACACCTTC. Full variable domain (outside the CDR3, taken from reference TRBV30 and TRBJ1-2): SQTIHQWPATLVQPVGSPLSLECTVEGTSNPNLYWYRQAAGRGLQLLFYSVGIGQISSEVPQNLSASRPQDRQFILSSKKLLLSDSGFYLCAWSYNYGYTFGSGTRLTVV.

The chain is built from TRBV4-2 and TRBJ2-3, with 10 bases that match TRBD2. The CDR3 runs 15 residues. Germline CDR1 LGHNA, CDR2 YNFKEQ. V was pared by 4 bases and J by 5 bases, with 6 bases of the junction left unmatched. Here the CDR3 reads CASSPSGREVDTQYF. The CDR3, as DNA: TGTGCCAGCAGCCCTAGCGGGAGAGAAGTAGATACGCAGTATTTT.

For this clone: Additional DNA sequences in this sample encode the identical CDR3. This chain uses TRBV28 with TRBJ2-5; possibly TRBD1 for D (5 bases). CDR1 is MDHEN and CDR2 is SYDVKM in the germline V gene. The CDR3 is made up of 16 amino acids. Deletions cut 2 bases from V and 1 base from J, with 14 bases between. This CDR3 reads CASSLPSGRGQETQYF. CDR3 DNA sequence: TGTGCCAGCAGTTTACCCAGTGGTAGGGGCCAAGAGACCCAGTACTTC. Complete variable domain (other parts from reference TRBV28 and TRBJ2-5): DVKVTQSSRYLVKRTGEKVFLECVQDMDHENMFWYRQDPGLGLRLIYFSYDVKMKEKGDIPEGYSVSREKKERFSLILESASTNQTSMYLCASSLPSGRGQETQYFGPGTRLLVL.

The genes are TRBV7-3 and TRBJ2-2; tentatively, D is TRBD2 (6 bases). The germline V gene encodes CDR1 SGHTA and CDR2 FQGTGA. V was trimmed by 1 base and J by 5 bases, leaving 17 bases between them. There are 17 residues in the CDR3. The CDR3 nucleotides read TGTGCCAGCAGCTTAAGGGGGGTGACAGACCCAACCGGGGAGCTGTTTTTT. Amino acids: CASSLRGVTDPTGELFF.

The V call is TRBV24-1, the J call TRBJ1-2; 12 bases line up with TRBD1. There are 16 residues in the CDR3. The ends lost 1 base at V and 4 bases at J; junction bases unmatched: 3. Germline V gene sequence: CDR1 KGHDR, CDR2 SFDVKD. The CDR3 here is CATSDLGTGGPYGYTF. DNA for the CDR3: TGTGCCACCAGTGATTTAGGGACAGGGGGCCCCTATGGCTACACCTTC.

The CDR3: CSVGPGAGANVLTF. CDR3 DNA sequence: TGCAGCGTTGGCCCAGGGGCTGGGGCCAACGTCCTGACTTTC. The V and J genes are TRBV29-1 and TRBJ2-6; possible D gene TRBD1, 6 bases. Trimming left V 4 bases short and J 2 bases short, with 9 bases between. Per the germline V gene, CDR1 is SQVTM and CDR2 is ANQGSEA. This CDR3 has 14 amino acids.

V and J are TRBV14 and TRBJ2-7; 10 bases are a match to TRBD2. Losses at the gene ends were 2 bases for V and 0 bases for J; bases not matched to a gene: 13. From germline, CDR1 is SGHDN and CDR2 FVKESK. The CDR3 totals 19 residues. Here the CDR3 reads CASSQIGLAGVLPSYEQYF. The CDR3, as DNA: TGTGCCAGCAGCCAAATTGGGCTAGCGGGAGTCCTTCCCTCCTACGAGCAGTACTTC.

The V call is TRBV20-1, the J call TRBJ1-1; D is undetermined. V lost 3 bases, J lost 7 bases, and 6 bases lay in between. Germline V gives CDR1 DFQATT, CDR2 SNEGSKA (reference sequence). The CDR3 runs to 10 residues. CDR3 coding DNA: TGCAGTGCTAGTATGGTTGAAGCTTTCTTT. Translated: CSASMVEAFF.

This clone was found once. The rearrangement uses TRBV6-5 and TRBJ1-2, with no clear D. The CDR3 totals 16 residues. Germline lookup yields CDR1 MNHEY and CDR2 SVGAGI. Trimming removed 2 bases at V and 3 bases at J, with 16 bases between. CDR3 bases: TGTGCCAGCAGTTACCGGGTCCCTGGACGGGACTATGGCTACACCTTC. Translation: CASSYRVPGRDYGYTF.

V gene TRBV6-5 combines with J gene TRBJ2-1, with unresolved D. Trimming shortened V by 2 bases and J by 10 bases, and 12 bases separated the two germline ends. The germline gives CDR1 MNHEY, CDR2 SVGAGI. CDR3 size: 13 residues. The CDR3 coding sequence is TGTGCCAGCAGTTACGGAATCAGGAGCGAGCAGTTCTTC. Protein sequence: CASSYGIRSEQFF.

J is TRBJ1-5 and V is TRBV5-1; 12 bases map to TRBD1. The germline V gene has CDR1 SGHRS and CDR2 YFSETQ. Trimming took 5 bases from V and 9 from J; bases not matched to a gene: 9. The CDR3 runs 15 residues. The CDR3 protein is CASREGQGAYWPQHF. The CDR3 region has the DNA TGCGCCAGCAGGGAGGGACAGGGGGCTTATTGGCCCCAGCATTTT.

This clone has just one count. The chain is built from TRBV18 and TRBJ1-2, with 8 bases that match TRBD1. After removal of 6 bases from V and 3 bases from J, the junction contained 3 bases not matched to a gene. Germline V gene data show CDR1 as KGHSH and CDR2 as LQKENI. The CDR3 covers 13 residues. The CDR3 DNA reads as TGTGCCAGCTCGCAACAGGGGGACTATGGCTACACCTTC. It codes for CASSQQGDYGYTF.

This chain links TRBV12-5 with TRBJ1-1; D not certain. Germline V gene data show CDR1 as LGHNT and CDR2 as FRNRAP. This CDR3 spans 12 amino acids. The ends were cut back, 2 bases at V and 1 base at J, with 2 bases in the middle. Written as DNA, the CDR3 is TGTGCTAGTGGTTTGTGGAACACTGAAGCTTTCTTT. Amino acids: CASGLWNTEAFF.

In this sample, this clone turned up once. V gene TRBV6-5 combines with J gene TRBJ1-2; 7 bases are a match to TRBD1. Germline V gives CDR1 MNHEY, CDR2 SVGAGI. After removal of 6 bases from V and 2 bases from J, the junction contained 9 bases not matched to a gene. The CDR3 extends over 15 amino acids. The CDR3 sequence is CASRQELTGNYGYTF. As DNA, the CDR3 is TGTGCCAGCAGACAAGAGTTGACAGGGAACTATGGCTACACCTTC.

This clone was seen once. The chain couples TRBV4-1 to TRBJ2-2; 7 bases are a match to TRBD2. The CDR3 is made up of 14 amino acids. From germline, CDR1 is MGHRA and CDR2 YSYEKL. J lost 4 bases, V lost 1 base, and 0 bases had no gene match. This CDR3 reads CASSQVAGTGELFF. CDR3 nucleotide sequence: TGCGCCAGCAGCCAAGTAGCGGGCACCGGGGAGCTGTTTTTT.

CDR3 residues: CASSLSGGRGYGYTF. CDR3 sequence (DNA): TGTGCCAGCAGCTTATCGGGGGGGCGAGGCTATGGCTACACCTTC. This chain uses TRBV7-2 with TRBJ1-2; possible D gene TRBD1, 6 bases. CDR3 length equals 15 residues. Trimming cost V 2 bases and J 4 bases, with 14 bases left between them. Looked up from germline, CDR1 is SGHTA and CDR2 is FQGNSA.

This chain links TRBV6-5 with TRBJ1-1, with D possibly TRBD1 on 6 matching bases. CDR3 length equals 16 residues. The germline V gene encodes CDR1 MNHEY and CDR2 SVGAGI. Trimming cost V 1 base and J 3 bases, with 15 bases left between them. The CDR3 is CASSYFAFKGDTEAFF. The CDR3, as DNA: TGTGCCAGCAGTTACTTCGCCTTTAAGGGGGACACTGAAGCTTTCTTT.

In its sample, this clone was seen once. J is TRBJ2-5 and V is TRBV19; a weak D match, TRBD2 (6 bases). Germline CDR1 and CDR2: LNHDA and SQIVND (reference sequence). The V and J ends lost 6 bases and 7 bases respectively, with 18 bases between them. CDR3 size: 14 residues. The CDR3 DNA reads TGTGCCAGTAGCGGGGACCGCGGGCGGGGGACCCAGTACTTC. It specifies CASSGDRGRGTQYF.

This chain uses TRBV5-1 with TRBJ1-2; no reliable D call. The CDR3 runs 13 residues. Germline V CDR1 and CDR2: SGHRS, YFSETQ. V lost 6 bases to trimming and J lost 8 bases, with 17 bases between them. This CDR3 reads CASTQSETAGYTF. The DNA of the CDR3 is TGCGCCAGCACCCAAAGTGAGACGGCGGGCTACACCTTC.